Listed below are T cell receptor beta chains from one sample, sequenced in a study of early T cells in non-severe SARS-CoV-2 infection. Via MiXCR, TCRdb re-called the 5' RACE reads, giving one row per CDR3 protein. The sample carries 65,000 to 95,000 distinct CDR3 sequences, 16% recorded once. Sequencing was performed on whole blood. The receptors stem from an adult who was a healthcare worker with PCR-confirmed SARS-CoV-2 infection or an uninfected control (not recorded which). Each CDR3 is given with its conserved first and last residue. A D gene is named only where the DNA matches it firmly.

TRBJ2-3 - TRBV7-3 CASSLFRGGTDTQYF
TRBJ1-1 - TRBV29-1 CSVGGGGVSNTEAFF
TRBJ1-1 - TRBV12-3/TRBV12-4 CASSLGPGDTEAFF
TRBJ1-6 - TRBV3-1 CASSQDPSPLHF
TRBJ2-7 - TRBV18 CASSPPGTSDWNYEQYF
TRBJ1-3 TRBD1 TRBV11-2 CASSSLQGAGNTIYF
TRBJ2-5 TRBD2 TRBV4-2 CASSQTFSGTQETQYF
TRBJ2-7 TRBD1 TRBV29-1 CSVNGQGFYEQYF
TRBJ2-7 - TRBV6-7 CASSLLVSPF
TRBJ2-5 - TRBV6-6 CASSPSGAETQYF
TRBJ2-1 TRBD2 TRBV14 CASSQETGLAGLIEQFF
TRBJ2-7 - TRBV11-2 CASSLDRGGLYEQYF
TRBJ2-2 - TRBV12-3/TRBV12-4 CASSLVGLGELFF
TRBJ1-2 - TRBV7-9 CASSLRSSPDYGYTF
TRBJ2-7 - TRBV18 CASSPQGRYEQYF
TRBJ1-2 - TRBV6-1 CASSEAPLRNGYTF
TRBJ2-3 TRBD2 TRBV18 CASSPVAGGITDTQYF
TRBJ2-7 - TRBV6-5 CASSYSQTDLYEQYF
TRBJ2-5 - TRBV28 CASNRGEETQYF
TRBJ2-1 - TRBV6-5 CASRRTSPGEQFF
TRBJ2-2 TRBD2 TRBV7-6 CASSYPPAGGGTGELFF
TRBJ2-5 - TRBV29-1 CSVESQGETQYF
TRBJ1-4 - TRBV29-1 CSAARATGEKLFF
TRBJ2-2 TRBD1 TRBV7-6 CASSPTGGAGTGELFF
TRBJ1-4 - TRBV12-3/TRBV12-4 CASSRRGFDEKLFF
TRBJ1-2 - TRBV19 CASSPRTSFYGYTF
TRBJ2-7 - TRBV5-6 CASSHTNSYEQYF
TRBJ2-1 TRBD2 TRBV29-1 CSVRGGGLGNEQFF
TRBJ1-1 TRBD1 TRBV29-1 CSVRTGEAFF
TRBJ2-5 TRBD2 TRBV6-5 CASSLGTNQETQYF
TRBJ1-1 - TRBV7-3 CASSFYSNTEAFF
TRBJ2-1 TRBD2 TRBV12-3/TRBV12-4 CASRPAGGIYNEQFF
TRBJ2-1 - TRBV29-1 CSVGLLASSSYNEQFF
TRBJ2-6 - TRBV29-1 CSVPGAGANVLTF
TRBJ2-3 - TRBV19 CASSIAGEGADTQYF
TRBJ2-7 - TRBV7-9 CASSLGTASYEQYF